This T cell receptor beta chain was sequenced for a study of blood T cell repertoires in COVID-19. For the study at large: Collection of acute and convalescent COVID-19 samples took place in the United States, Italy and Spain. In each case, the material was cDNA or gDNA derived from T cells, B-cell-depleted T cells, or PBMCs.

In the authors' methods: The authors estimated nucleated cell counts from reference gene primer amplification. Sequencing was performed with immunoSEQ multiplex PCR; in TCRdb, only in-frame clones are kept and a portion is missing. D and trimming were read from the DNA, whereas the V and J calls and clone size are those reported in that table. The data hold about 36,000 clones, with around 89% observed a single time. This CDR3 spans 9 amino acids. The V end was cut by 7 bases, the J end by 12 bases, with 12 bases between. Germline CDR1 reads GTSNPN; CDR2 reads SVGIG (reference sequence). The sample comprised peripheral blood. The receptor comes from a man between 60 and 75 years old with active or convalescent COVID-19. This sequence joins TRBV30 and TRBJ1-1; D remains ambiguous. The CDR3 coding sequence is TGTGCCTACAAGAGGGAAACTTTCTTT. It specifies CAYKRETFF.